The 26 T cell receptor beta chains below all came from one sample that was sequenced in a study of cytomegalovirus exposure and HLA in healthy donors. 60 Vbeta and 13 Jbeta primers were used in PCR. The assay was immunoSEQ multiplex PCR, and TCRdb's table has in-frame clones only and misses some. The repertoire consists of 150,000 to 200,000 clones, with about 79% occurring once and the leading ten covering under 3%. What was sequenced was PBMCs. Every receptor here comes from a woman between 45 and 60 years old in good health and CMV-seronegative.

The V call is TRBV7-2, the J call TRBJ2-1; D perhaps matches TRBD2 (5 bases). Trimming took 3 bases from V and 0 from J, leaving 12 bases between them. The CDR3 runs 16 residues. Germline V CDR1 and CDR2: SGHTA, FQGNSA. CDR3 region: CASSFSSGSSYNEQFF. The CDR3 nucleotides read TGTGCCAGCAGCTTCTCGAGCGGAAGCTCCTACAATGAGCAGTTCTTC.

This clone was seen more than once but under ten times. The chain uses TRBV2 and TRBJ1-1; D is possibly TRBD1 (6 bases). CDR1 and CDR2 (germline): SNHLY, FYNNEI. Deletions cut 6 bases from V and 1 base from J, with 24 bases between. This CDR3 is built from 18 residues. In nucleotides, the CDR3 is TGTGCCAGCAGAGACGAACGGAAAGGGGCAGGGGCGAACACTGAAGCTTTCTTT. Encoded protein: CASRDERKGAGANTEAFF.

This clone was counted between two and nine times. This chain links TRBV5-4 with TRBJ2-7; no clear D. Germline CDR1 is SGHNT and CDR2 is YYREEE (reference sequence). This CDR3 has 13 residues. The V end was cut by 1 base, the J end by 3 bases, with 8 bases between. The CDR3 region has the DNA TGTGCCAGCAGCTTGACAGCCAACTACGAGCAGTACTTC. Protein sequence: CASSLTANYEQYF. The full variable domain, with the rest looked up from reference TRBV5-4 and TRBJ2-7, is ETGVTQSPTHLIKTRGQQVTLRCSSQSGHNTVSWYQQALGQGPQFIFQYYREEENGRGNFPPRFSGLQFPNYSSELNVNALELDDSALYLCASSLTANYEQYFGPGTRLTVT.

This clone was counted a few times. The rearrangement links TRBV7-6 to TRBJ1-1; D may be TRBD1 (5 bases). Trimming stripped 1 base from V and 1 base from J, with 7 bases between. The CDR3 sequence is 14 residues long. The germline CDR1 and CDR2 sequences are SGHVS and FNYEAQ. For the CDR3, the DNA is TGTGCCAGCAGCTTAGGAGGACAGAACACTGAAGCTTTCTTT. Translated, it gives CASSLGGQNTEAFF.

The rearrangement joins TRBV18 to TRBJ1-1; 9 nucleotides align to TRBD1. V dropped 3 bases and J dropped 0; count of bases not matched to a gene: 2. Germline loops: CDR1 KGHSH, CDR2 LQKENI. This CDR3 has 15 residues. CDR3 residues: CASSPGQGMNTEAFF. DNA of the CDR3: TGTGCCAGCTCACCTGGACAGGGGATGAACACTGAAGCTTTCTTT.

The table lists this clone with a few counts. The chain is built from TRBV29-1 and TRBJ1-4; 9 bases are a match to TRBD1. Germline lookup yields CDR1 SQVTM and CDR2 ANQGSEA. The V and J ends lost 4 bases and 7 bases, in that order; junction bases with no gene match: 4. The CDR3 extends over 13 amino acids. CDR3 sequence (DNA): TGCAGCGTTGCTGGACAGGGGAGTGAAAAACTGTTTTTT. Its protein is CSVAGQGSEKLFF.

The sample holds a few counts of this clone. The CDR3 coding sequence is TGTGCCAGCAGCTTGAGTCCGGGGGTCCGGGCCAAAAACATTCAGTACTTC. Encoded protein: CASSLSPGVRAKNIQYF. The chain has TRBV5-4 and TRBJ2-4, with D maybe TRBD2 (6 bases). The CDR3 covers 17 residues. The V and J ends lost 1 base and 1 base respectively, with 15 bases between them. Germline CDR1 and CDR2: SGHNT and YYREEE (reference sequence).

A single count supports this clone. The rearrangement joins TRBV6-5 to TRBJ1-2; 9 positions agree with TRBD1. The CDR3 sequence is 13 residues long. The ends lost 5 bases at V and 8 bases at J; junction bases unmatched: 6. In germline, CDR1 is MNHEY, CDR2 SVGAGI. In DNA, the CDR3 is TGTGCCAGCAGTACACGGGACAGGGAAGGCTACACCTTC. It is translated as CASSTRDREGYTF.

V usage is TRBV30 and J usage is TRBJ2-7, with 11 bases that match TRBD2. After removal of 0 bases from V and 4 bases from J, the junction contained 5 bases not matched to a gene. This CDR3 spans 15 amino acids. Germline V gene sequence: CDR1 GTSNPN, CDR2 SVGIG (reference sequence). The CDR3 DNA reads as TGTGCCTGGAGTGTAGGGACTAGCGGCAGATACGAGCAGTACTTC. This translates into CAWSVGTSGRYEQYF.

This chain connects TRBV6-1 to TRBJ2-7, with TRBD1 matching over 9 bases. From germline, CDR1 is MNHNS and CDR2 SASEGT. The CDR3 loop spans 16 amino acids. V lost 3 bases and J lost 4; bases outside the gene matches: 10. The CDR3 region is CASSDPALGQGYEQYF. CDR3 nucleotide sequence: TGTGCCAGCAGTGACCCGGCTCTAGGACAGGGGTACGAGCAGTACTTC.

This sequence joins TRBV28 and TRBJ2-7, with TRBD1 matching 9 bases. This CDR3 contains 12 residues. The germline gives CDR1 MDHEN, CDR2 SYDVKM. With 8 bases clipped from V and 3 bases from J, the junction kept 2 bases outside the gene matches. The CDR3 bases are TGTGCCAGCGACAGGGGGTTCTACGAGCAGTACTTC. Protein sequence: CASDRGFYEQYF.

This sequence joins TRBV30 and TRBJ2-7; D possibly corresponds to TRBD1 (6 bases). V dropped 3 bases and J dropped 0 bases, with 15 bases sitting between them. This CDR3 region has 15 residues. CDR1 is GTSNPN, CDR2 SVGIG, per germline (reference sequence). CDR3: CAWRAQGISSYEQYF. CDR3 DNA sequence: TGTGCCTGGAGAGCCCAGGGGATAAGCTCCTACGAGCAGTACTTC. Full variable domain (outside the CDR3, taken from reference TRBV30 and TRBJ2-7): SQTIHQWPATLVQPVGSPLSLECTVEGTSNPNLYWYRQAAGRGLQLLFYSVGIGQISSEVPQNLSASRPQDRQFILSSKKLLLSDSGFYLCAWRAQGISSYEQYFGPGTRLTVT.

This clone is a singleton in its sample. J is TRBJ2-2 and V is TRBV5-1, with 7 bases that match TRBD2. Trimming at V came to 3 bases and at J to 6 bases, leaving 8 bases not matched to a gene. CDR3 length equals 15 residues. CDR1 and CDR2 (germline): SGHRS, YFSETQ. The CDR3 coding sequence is TGCGCCAGCAGCTACGGGCTTCGGGAGGCCGGGGAGCTGTTTTTT. This codes for CASSYGLREAGELFF.

This clone was detected only once. The gene calls are TRBV2 and TRBJ1-2; the D is unclear. The CDR3 has 15 amino acids. Germline assignment: CDR1 SNHLY and CDR2 FYNNEI. Trimming took 1 base from V and 4 from J, leaving 13 bases between them. The CDR3 region is CASSEVLIKSYGYTF. DNA of the CDR3: TGTGCCAGCAGTGAAGTGCTGATAAAGAGCTATGGCTACACCTTC.

V gene TRBV19 combines with J gene TRBJ2-5; D call uncertain. The DNA end is more similar to TRBJ2-7, so the J call may be wrong. The CDR3 sequence is 11 residues long. The V gene's germline CDR1 is LNHDA and CDR2 SQIVND (reference sequence). The CDR3 DNA follows: TGTGCCAGTAGTATAGCCAACGAGCAGTACTTC. Amino acid sequence: CASSIANEQYF.

The chain links TRBV9 to TRBJ2-1, with a tentative D call TRBD2 (6 bases). CDR1 SGDLS and CDR2 YYNGEE come from the germline V gene. Trimming took off 3 bases at V and 2 bases at J, with 15 bases between the two ends. The CDR3 runs 16 residues. The CDR3 DNA reads TGTGCCAGCAGCGAGTCAGGCCGCGGGACCTACAATGAGCAGTTCTTC. It specifies CASSESGRGTYNEQFF.

The V gene is TRBV7-9, the J gene TRBJ1-4; 8 bases line up with TRBD1. V lost 5 bases and J lost 0; bases outside the gene matches: 8. There are 17 residues in the CDR3. Per the germline V gene, CDR1 is SEHNR and CDR2 is FQNEAQ (reference sequence). In nucleotides, the CDR3 is TGTGCCAGCAGCCCTTCAGGGGGCCTTGCAACTAATGAAAAACTGTTTTTT. Its protein is CASSPSGGLATNEKLFF.

The chain couples TRBV9 to TRBJ2-5; TRBD2 aligns across 7 bases. The germline gives CDR1 SGDLS, CDR2 YYNGEE. V gave up 0 bases and J gave up 3 bases; unmatched junction bases: 5. The CDR3 runs 15 residues. For the CDR3, the DNA is TGTGCCAGCAGCGTAGCCGCGGGGGAAAAAGAGACCCAGTACTTC. This translates into CASSVAAGEKETQYF.

The V gene is TRBV25-1, the J gene TRBJ2-3, with D possibly being TRBD1 (6 bases). V shed 3 bases and J shed 2 bases, with 15 bases lying between them. The CDR3 is 16 amino acids. Germline CDR1 MGHDK, CDR2 SYGVNS. This CDR3 is CASSDKGHRVTDTQYF. The CDR3 region has the DNA TGTGCCAGCAGTGACAAGGGACACCGAGTCACAGATACGCAGTATTTT.

The chain has TRBV2 and TRBJ1-5, with TRBD1 matching 7 bases. The CDR3 is 15 amino acids. V shed 6 bases, J shed 4 bases, and the junction held 9 bases outside the gene matches. CDR1 and CDR2 (germline): SNHLY, FYNNEI. In nucleotides, the CDR3 is TGTGCCAGCAGCCAACAGGGGCGGGGTAATCAGCCCCAGCATTTT. It yields the protein CASSQQGRGNQPQHF.

The chain has TRBV5-6 and TRBJ2-4; 7 bases fit TRBD1. This CDR3 region has 13 residues. Germline CDR1 is SGHDT and CDR2 is YYEEEE. V lost 5 bases, J lost 6 bases, and 5 bases stayed unmatched. The CDR3 nucleotides are TGTGCCAGCAGTGCGACAGGGAGAAACATTCAGTACTTC. Its protein is CASSATGRNIQYF. The full variable domain, its missing parts supplied by reference TRBV5-6 and TRBJ2-4, is DAGVTQSPTHLIKTRGQQVTLRCSPKSGHDTVSWYQQALGQGPQFIFQYYEEEERQRGNFPDRFSGHQFPNYSSELNVNALLLGDSALYLCASSATGRNIQYFGAGTRLSVL.

V gene TRBV5-1 combines with J gene TRBJ2-1; TRBD2 agrees at 8 bases. The V gene's germline CDR1 is SGHRS and CDR2 YFSETQ. The CDR3 is made up of 15 amino acids. Germline trimming cut 0 bases from V and 6 bases from J; bases unmatched to any gene: 5. This CDR3 reads CASSLVLAESNEQFF. The CDR3 DNA follows: TGCGCCAGCAGCTTGGTACTAGCGGAGAGCAATGAGCAGTTCTTC.

The rearrangement joins TRBV19 to TRBJ2-2, with D unclear. CDR1 and CDR2 from the germline V gene are LNHDA and SQIVND (reference sequence). Between the trimmed V and J ends, which lost 2 bases and 4 bases, there was a span of 8 bases. The CDR3 is 14 amino acids. The CDR3 is CASSIQVGTGELFF. CDR3 in DNA: TGTGCCAGTAGTATACAGGTTGGCACCGGGGAGCTGTTTTTT.

This clone was seen a handful of times. The gene calls are TRBV28 and TRBJ2-5, with 7 bases aligning to TRBD2. There are 15 residues in the CDR3. Germline V gene sequence: CDR1 MDHEN, CDR2 SYDVKM. Trimming took 7 bases from V and 3 from J; bases not matched to a gene: 11. CDR3 in DNA: TGTGCCAGCACCCCCCCCTACGGGGGGAAAGAGACCCAGTACTTC. Encoded protein: CASTPPYGGKETQYF.

The V call is TRBV28, the J call TRBJ2-7; a possible D gene is TRBD1 (5 bases). The CDR3 runs 14 residues. CDR1 is MDHEN and CDR2 is SYDVKM in the germline V gene. V was cut by 0 bases and J by 5 bases, with 11 bases left in between. The CDR3 protein is CASSLWPQGHEQYF. The CDR3 DNA sequence: TGTGCCAGCAGTTTATGGCCCCAGGGCCACGAGCAGTACTTC. Full variable domain (remainder filled in from reference TRBV28 and TRBJ2-7): DVKVTQSSRYLVKRTGEKVFLECVQDMDHENMFWYRQDPGLGLRLIYFSYDVKMKEKGDIPEGYSVSREKKERFSLILESASTNQTSMYLCASSLWPQGHEQYFGPGTRLTVT.

This rearrangement joins TRBV28 to TRBJ1-6; TRBD1 is a possible D gene (6 bases). The CDR3 has 13 amino acids. Trimming stripped 6 bases from V and 7 bases from J, with 10 bases between. Germline V gene data show CDR1 as MDHEN and CDR2 as SYDVKM. CDR3 loop: CASRGGANSPLHF. CDR3 DNA: TGTGCCAGCAGGGGGGGGGCGAATTCACCCCTCCACTTT. The whole variable domain, filled in from reference TRBV28 and TRBJ1-6, reads DVKVTQSSRYLVKRTGEKVFLECVQDMDHENMFWYRQDPGLGLRLIYFSYDVKMKEKGDIPEGYSVSREKKERFSLILESASTNQTSMYLCASRGGANSPLHFGNGTRLTVT.